The 19 T cell receptor beta chains below all came from one sample that was sequenced in a study of T cell responses to AZD1222 COVID-19 vaccine. Method: immunoSEQ multiplex PCR; TCRdb's copy keeps in-frame clones and lacks some. This sample has 120,000 or so clones, with around 83% found just once. The sequences come from peripheral blood, collected 28 days after the second AZD1222 dose. The receptors here all came from an adult who received the AZD1222 COVID-19 vaccine.

The chain employs TRBV7-3 and TRBJ2-1; D is perhaps TRBD1 (5 bases). The CDR3 is made up of 17 amino acids. With 5 bases removed from V and 7 bases from J, the gap between germline ends came to 24 bases. CDR1 and CDR2 (germline): SGHTA, FQGTGA. CDR3 sequence reads: CASSPHLTTVSRNEQFF. The CDR3 coding sequence is TGTGCCAGCAGCCCCCACCTTACGACAGTTTCGAGGAATGAGCAGTTCTTC.

The chain links TRBV20-1 to TRBJ1-1; TRBD1 matches 7 bases. The CDR3 spans 13 residues. The V and J ends lost 3 bases and 5 bases, in that order; junction bases with no gene match: 6. Germline assignment: CDR1 DFQATT and CDR2 SNEGSKA (reference sequence). CDR3 residues: CSASSQGGTEAFF. Written as DNA, the CDR3 is TGCAGTGCTAGTAGCCAGGGGGGAACTGAAGCTTTCTTT.

The chain employs TRBV9 and TRBJ1-2; D ambiguous. Germline assignment: CDR1 SGDLS and CDR2 YYNGEE. V was shortened by 3 bases and J by 3 bases, with 9 bases between the two germline ends. The CDR3 runs 13 residues. In nucleotides, the CDR3 is TGTGCCAGCAGCGCGACTGATTACTATGGCTACACCTTC. Its translation: CASSATDYYGYTF.

V usage is TRBV6-5 and J usage is TRBJ1-4, with 9 bases matching TRBD1. This CDR3 contains 15 residues. Germline trimming cut 4 bases from V and 8 bases from J; bases unmatched to any gene: 8. CDR1 MNHEY and CDR2 SVGAGI come from the germline V gene. The CDR3 region is CASSSPTGGGEKLFF. As DNA, the CDR3 is TGTGCCAGCAGTTCCCCTACAGGGGGCGGGGAAAAACTGTTTTTT.

CDR3 nucleotides: TGCGCCAGCAGCTTACCAGGGCCCCAATTCCATCAGCCCCAGCATTTT. This translates into CASSLPGPQFHQPQHF. The V call is TRBV5-1, the J call TRBJ1-5; maybe TRBD1 (5 bases). There are 16 residues in the CDR3. V dropped 2 bases and J dropped 5 bases, with 17 bases sitting between them. CDR1 and CDR2 (germline): SGHRS, YFSETQ. Complete variable domain (other parts from reference TRBV5-1 and TRBJ1-5): KAGVTQTPRYLIKTRGQQVTLSCSPISGHRSVSWYQQTPGQGLQFLFEYFSETQRNKGNFPGRFSGRQFSNSRSEMNVSTLELGDSALYLCASSLPGPQFHQPQHFGDGTRLSIL.

The chain uses TRBV3-1 (or the pseudogene TRBV3-2) and TRBJ2-7; tentatively, D is TRBD2 (5 bases). This CDR3 has 14 residues. Germline V lookup: CDR1 LGHDT, CDR2 YNNKEL (reference sequence). V gave up 10 bases and J gave up 4 bases, with 20 bases separating them. CDR3 in amino acids: CATTRPGVAYEQYF. CDR3 nucleotides: TGTGCCACCACGAGACCCGGGGTAGCATACGAGCAGTACTTC.

The chain couples TRBV28 to TRBJ1-4; D call uncertain. CDR3 size: 13 residues. V was pared by 5 bases and J by 8 bases, with 12 bases between. CDR1 and CDR2 (germline): MDHEN, SYDVKM. CDR3 protein: CASSPRRIEKLFF. In DNA, the CDR3 is TGTGCCAGCAGTCCGCGCAGGATAGAAAAACTGTTTTTT.

The chain joins TRBV5-4 to TRBJ1-1; D is unclear. Germline assignment: CDR1 SGHNT and CDR2 YYREEE (reference sequence). There are 12 residues in the CDR3. V lost 2 bases to trimming and J lost 6 bases, with 8 bases between them. The DNA for the CDR3 is TGTGCCAGCAGCTTCGTGGGCGCTGAAGCTTTCTTT. As protein: CASSFVGAEAFF.

In DNA, the CDR3 is TGCGCCAGCAGCTCCAATGCACCGATGAACACTGAAGCTTTCTTT. Amino acid sequence: CASSSNAPMNTEAFF. The V call is TRBV5-1, the J call TRBJ1-1; D is ambiguous. CDR3 size: 15 residues. Trimming pared 3 bases from V and 0 bases from J, leaving 12 bases between. Germline-derived CDR1 and CDR2 are SGHRS and YFSETQ.

The rearrangement links TRBV6-5 to TRBJ1-1, with 7 bases lining up with TRBD1. The length of the CDR3 is 14 residues. Germline trimming cut 6 bases from V and 2 bases from J; bases unmatched to any gene: 6. CDR1 and CDR2 from the germline V gene are MNHEY and SVGAGI. The CDR3 here is CASRYPGGNTEAFF. The CDR3, as DNA: TGTGCCAGCAGGTACCCAGGGGGAAACACTGAAGCTTTCTTT.

This chain connects TRBV18 to TRBJ2-7, with 9 bases aligning to TRBD1. The CDR3 spans 14 residues. V dropped 2 bases and J dropped 7; count of bases not matched to a gene: 6. Germline-derived CDR1 and CDR2 are KGHSH and LQKENI. The CDR3 region has the DNA TGTGCCAGCTCACCAAGGGACAGGGCTGGGGAGCAGTACTTC. Translation gives CASSPRDRAGEQYF.

The V and J genes are TRBV7-2 and TRBJ1-1; D is uncertain. This CDR3 comprises 14 residues. The germline gives CDR1 SGHTA, CDR2 FQGNSA. V was cut by 3 bases and J by 0 bases, with 8 bases left in between. CDR3 nucleotide sequence: TGTGCCAGCAGCTTCTCGGGAGTGAACACTGAAGCTTTCTTT. Translation: CASSFSGVNTEAFF.

The chain employs TRBV30 and TRBJ1-5; maybe TRBD1 (5 bases). Looked up from germline, CDR1 is GTSNPN and CDR2 is SVGIG (reference sequence). This CDR3 region has 13 residues. V lost 3 bases and J 3 bases, leaving 9 bases between the germline ends. The CDR3 reads CAWRGDSNQPQHF. For the CDR3, the DNA is TGTGCCTGGAGGGGGGACTCCAATCAGCCCCAGCATTTT.

In the case of this clone: Germline is not matched at one junction end, which may reflect a read error. The rearrangement joins TRBV3-1 (or the pseudogene TRBV3-2) to TRBJ2-5; TRBD2 matches at 13 bases. The CDR3 contains 21 residues. Germline V CDR1 and CDR2: LGHDT, YNNKEL (reference sequence). The CDR3 spells CAGSPRASVGGTSGAKETQYF. The DNA of the CDR3 is TGTGCCGGCAGCCCGAGGGCCTCAGTCGGCGGGACTAGCGGGGCTAAAGAGACCCAGTACTTC.

This clone was recorded only once. The genes are TRBV7-2 and TRBJ2-3, with 9 bases that match TRBD2. This CDR3 is built from 17 residues. Trimming removed 2 bases from V and 0 bases from J; junction bases left unmatched: 6. Germline-derived CDR1 and CDR2 are SGHTA and FQGNSA. The CDR3 reads CASSLLAGTFSTDTQYF. CDR3 DNA sequence: TGTGCCAGCAGCTTACTAGCGGGGACCTTTAGCACAGATACGCAGTATTTT.

A word on this clone: The sample has other DNA sequences that encode this CDR3 too. The chain is built from TRBV7-2 and TRBJ1-2; D ambiguous. The germline V gene encodes CDR1 SGHTA and CDR2 FQGNSA. This CDR3 is 13 amino acids long. Trimming shortened V by 5 bases and J by 0 bases, and 7 bases separated the two germline ends. The CDR3 bases are TGTGCCAGCAGCATCAGAACTAACTATGGCTACACCTTC. Its translation is CASSIRTNYGYTF.

This chain uses TRBV6-5 with TRBJ1-3; D is perhaps TRBD1 (5 bases). CDR1 is MNHEY and CDR2 is SVGAGI in the germline V gene. The CDR3 covers 16 residues. The ends were cut back, 0 bases at V and 0 bases at J, with 9 bases in the middle. In nucleotides, the CDR3 is TGTGCCAGCAGTTACTCATGGACACCCTCTGGAAACACCATATATTTT. Residues: CASSYSWTPSGNTIYF.

The V gene is TRBV10-2, the J gene TRBJ2-1; 8 nucleotides agree with TRBD1. Germline CDR1 is WSHSY and CDR2 is SAAADI. With V trimmed by 3 bases and J by 12 bases, 7 bases remained unmatched. The CDR3 is 13 amino acids. CDR3 loop: CASSEYTGTGQFF. DNA for the CDR3: TGCGCCAGCAGTGAATACACCGGGACAGGGCAGTTCTTC.

The sample holds one count of this clone. The chain's CDR3 is CASSRGRSYNEQFF. DNA of the CDR3: TGTGCCAGCAGTCGGGGGCGGTCCTACAATGAGCAGTTCTTC. The chain links TRBV9 to TRBJ2-1; the D call may be TRBD1 or TRBD2 (6 bases each). The CDR3 loop spans 14 amino acids. Trimming removed 5 bases at V and 1 base at J, with 10 bases between. CDR1 SGDLS and CDR2 YYNGEE come from the germline V gene. Filled out from reference TRBV9 and TRBJ2-1, the complete variable domain reads DSGVTQTPKHLITATGQRVTLRCSPRSGDLSVYWYQQSLDQGLQFLIQYYNGEERAKGNILERFSAQQFPDLHSELNLSSLELGDSALYFCASSRGRSYNEQFFGPGTRLTVL.